One sample yielded the 12 T cell receptor beta chains listed below, sequenced in a study of cytomegalovirus exposure and HLA in healthy donors. The data were produced by immunoSEQ multiplex PCR, yet TCRdb's version contains in-frame clones alone and is incomplete. Of over 100,000 clones in the sample, more than 70% were seen once. Source material: PBMCs. Receptors were obtained from a woman between 18 and 30 years old in good health and CMV-seronegative.

This chain connects TRBV7-9 to TRBJ1-5; maybe TRBD1 (5 bases). Germline CDR1 is SEHNR and CDR2 is FQNEAQ (reference sequence). This CDR3 region has 19 residues. V shed 1 base and J shed 0 bases, with 19 bases lying between them. This CDR3 reads CASSLGQQDQPYSNQPQHF. In DNA, the CDR3 is TGTGCCAGCAGCTTAGGACAACAGGACCAACCCTATAGCAATCAGCCCCAGCATTTT.

This chain links TRBV30 with TRBJ1-5; TRBD1 aligns across 8 bases. Germline trimming cut 1 base from V and 6 bases from J; bases unmatched to any gene: 8. This CDR3 contains 15 residues. Germline assignment: CDR1 GTSNPN and CDR2 SVGIG (reference sequence). CDR3 amino acids: CAWSALQGAGQPQHF. CDR3 DNA sequence: TGTGCCTGGAGTGCCCTCCAGGGGGCGGGTCAGCCCCAGCATTTT.

This clone has a single count. This chain uses TRBV5-6 with TRBJ1-2; D gene ambiguous. The V end was cut by 6 bases, the J end by 5 bases, with 17 bases between. Looked up from germline, CDR1 is SGHDT and CDR2 is YYEEEE. CDR3 length: 14 residues. DNA for the CDR3: TGTGCCAGCATCGTCAGGCTCGCCGAATATGGCTACACCTTC. Its translation is CASIVRLAEYGYTF.

The rearrangement links TRBV7-9 to TRBJ1-1; D is unresolved. The CDR3 is made up of 17 amino acids. V lost 0 bases and J lost 0, with 14 bases in between. The germline V gene has CDR1 SEHNR and CDR2 FQNEAQ (reference sequence). The CDR3 bases are TGTGCCAGCAGCTTAGCTGGTTTGGGTCAGGTGAACACTGAAGCTTTCTTT. Protein: CASSLAGLGQVNTEAFF. Full variable domain (rest looked up from reference TRBV7-9 and TRBJ1-1): DTGVSQNPRHKITKRGQNVTFRCDPISEHNRLYWYRQTLGQGPEFLTYFQNEAQLEKSRLLSDRFSAERPKGSFSTLEIQRTEQGDSAMYLCASSLAGLGQVNTEAFFGQGTRLTVV.

This clone has more than one count but fewer than ten. The chain is built from TRBV7-9 and TRBJ1-4; D perhaps matches TRBD1 (5 bases). V dropped 6 bases and J dropped 3 bases, with 11 bases sitting between them. Germline CDR1 SEHNR, CDR2 FQNEAQ (reference sequence). This CDR3 spans 14 amino acids. CDR3 protein: CASSSGLSNEKLFF. CDR3 bases: TGTGCCAGCAGTTCGGGACTGTCTAATGAAAAACTGTTTTTT.

The chain has TRBV5-6 and TRBJ2-5; 7 positions agree with TRBD1. The CDR3 spans 16 residues. Germline assignment: CDR1 SGHDT and CDR2 YYEEEE. Trimming removed 0 bases from V and 3 bases from J; junction bases left unmatched: 8. The CDR3, as DNA: TGTGCCAGCAGCTTGGGGGGGATAACAGGGGAAGAGACCCAGTACTTC. This codes for CASSLGGITGEETQYF.

V and J are TRBV7-9 and TRBJ2-5, with a possible D match to TRBD2 (5 bases). Germline V gives CDR1 SEHNR, CDR2 FQNEAQ (reference sequence). CDR3 length equals 13 residues. The V and J ends lost 6 bases and 5 bases respectively, with 13 bases between them. CDR3 DNA sequence: TGTGCCAGCAGTCGAGGGCCGGGGGAGACCCAGTACTTC. This codes for CASSRGPGETQYF. The full variable domain, its missing parts supplied by reference TRBV7-9 and TRBJ2-5, is DTGVSQNPRHKITKRGQNVTFRCDPISEHNRLYWYRQTLGQGPEFLTYFQNEAQLEKSRLLSDRFSAERPKGSFSTLEIQRTEQGDSAMYLCASSRGPGETQYFGPGTRLLVL.

The rearrangement links TRBV9 to TRBJ2-1, with TRBD2 matching 8 bases. The CDR3 is 17 residues long. V lost 0 bases to trimming and J lost 7 bases; unmatched junction nucleotides: 12. Per germline, CDR1 SGDLS and CDR2 YYNGEE. Here the CDR3 DNA reads TGTGCCAGCAGCGTAGCAAGAGCGGGAGTTGGGTCAAATGAGCAGTTCTTC. This gives the protein CASSVARAGVGSNEQFF.

This rearrangement joins TRBV4-3 to TRBJ2-7; 8 positions match TRBD2. The V gene end was trimmed by 3 bases and the J gene end by 4 bases; junction bases not matched to a gene: 8. CDR1 is LGHNA, CDR2 YSLEER, per germline. The CDR3 totals 15 residues. The DNA for the CDR3 is TGCGCCAGCAGCCACAATGCGGCGGGGGGTTACGAGCAGTACTTC. Its protein product is CASSHNAAGGYEQYF.

A few counts support this clone. This chain links TRBV6-5 with TRBJ2-2, with D perhaps matching TRBD1 (6 bases). Between the trimmed V and J ends, which lost 2 bases and 6 bases, there was a span of 10 bases. CDR3 length: 14 residues. From germline, CDR1 is MNHEY and CDR2 SVGAGI. As DNA, the CDR3 is TGTGCCAGCAGTTACACGGACAGTTCCGGGGAGCTGTTTTTT. Translation: CASSYTDSSGELFF.

The chain links TRBV7-6 to TRBJ1-4; TRBD1 matches at 7 bases. The V segment lost 5 bases and the J segment 8 bases; nucleotides outside the gene matches: 14. This CDR3 has 16 residues. Germline assignment: CDR1 SGHVS and CDR2 FNYEAQ. The CDR3 protein is CASSPFFGGQLEKLFF. The CDR3 coding sequence is TGTGCCAGCAGCCCATTCTTTGGGGGACAGCTGGAAAAACTGTTTTTT.

The chain employs TRBV4-2 and TRBJ2-7, with TRBD2 identical over 10 bases. Germline trimming cut 2 bases from V and 2 bases from J; bases unmatched to any gene: 12. This CDR3 has 18 amino acids. Germline assignment: CDR1 LGHNA and CDR2 YNFKEQ. The CDR3 bases are TGTGCCAGCAGCCAAACCCGGGGGGCTAGCGGGAGTACCTACGAGCAGTACTTC. This encodes CASSQTRGASGSTYEQYF.